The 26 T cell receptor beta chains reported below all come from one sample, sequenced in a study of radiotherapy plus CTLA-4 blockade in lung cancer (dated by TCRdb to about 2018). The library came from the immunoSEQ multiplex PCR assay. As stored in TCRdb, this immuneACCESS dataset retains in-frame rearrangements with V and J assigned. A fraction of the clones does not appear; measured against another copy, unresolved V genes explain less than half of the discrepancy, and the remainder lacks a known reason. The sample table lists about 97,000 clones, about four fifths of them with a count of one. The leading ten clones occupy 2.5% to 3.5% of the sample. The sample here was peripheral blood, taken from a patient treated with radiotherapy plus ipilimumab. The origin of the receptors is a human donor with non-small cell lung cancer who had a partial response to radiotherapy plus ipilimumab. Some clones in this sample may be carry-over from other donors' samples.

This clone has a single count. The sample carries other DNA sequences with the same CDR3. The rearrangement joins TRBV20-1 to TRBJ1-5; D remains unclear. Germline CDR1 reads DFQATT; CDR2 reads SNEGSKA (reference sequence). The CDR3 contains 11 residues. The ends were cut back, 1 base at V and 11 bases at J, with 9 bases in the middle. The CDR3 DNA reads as TGCAGTGCTAGAGCCCCGGGAACCCAGCATTTT. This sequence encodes CSARAPGTQHF.

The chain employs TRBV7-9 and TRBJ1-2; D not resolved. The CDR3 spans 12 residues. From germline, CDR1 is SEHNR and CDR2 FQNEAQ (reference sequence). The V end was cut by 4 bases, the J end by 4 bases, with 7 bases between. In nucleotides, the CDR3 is TGTGCCAGCAGCTCCGGGATCTATGGCTACACCTTC. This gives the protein CASSSGIYGYTF.

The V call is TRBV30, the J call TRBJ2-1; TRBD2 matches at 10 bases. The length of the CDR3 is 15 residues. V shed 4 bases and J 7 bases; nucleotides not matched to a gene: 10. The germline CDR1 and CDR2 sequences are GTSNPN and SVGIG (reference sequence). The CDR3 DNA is TGTGCCTGGATGAGGGCTAGCGGGAGTGGGAATGAGCAGTTCTTC. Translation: CAWMRASGSGNEQFF.

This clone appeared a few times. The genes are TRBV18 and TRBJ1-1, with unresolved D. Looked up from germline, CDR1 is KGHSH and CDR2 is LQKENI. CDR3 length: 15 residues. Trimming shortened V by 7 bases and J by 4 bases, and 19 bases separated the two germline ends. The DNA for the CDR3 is TGTGCCAGCTTCATTAGCCCCGTGACGGGCACTGAAGCTTTCTTT. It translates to CASFISPVTGTEAFF. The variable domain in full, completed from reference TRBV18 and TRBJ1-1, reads NAGVMQNPRHLVRRRGQEARLRCSPMKGHSHVYWYRQLPEEGLKFMVYLQKENIIDESGMPKERFSAEFPKEGPSILRIQQVVRGDSAAYFCASFISPVTGTEAFFGQGTRLTVV.

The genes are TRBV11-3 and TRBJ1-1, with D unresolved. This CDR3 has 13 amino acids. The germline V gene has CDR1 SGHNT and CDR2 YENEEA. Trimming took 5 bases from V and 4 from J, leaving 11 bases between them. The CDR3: CASSQPRSTEAFF. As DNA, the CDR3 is TGTGCCAGCAGCCAGCCTAGGAGCACTGAAGCTTTCTTT.

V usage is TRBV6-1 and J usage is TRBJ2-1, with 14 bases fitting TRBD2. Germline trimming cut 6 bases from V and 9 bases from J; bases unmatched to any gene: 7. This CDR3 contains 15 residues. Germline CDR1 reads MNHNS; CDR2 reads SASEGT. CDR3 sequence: CASRQTSGRASEQFF. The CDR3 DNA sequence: TGTGCCAGCAGACAGACTAGCGGGAGGGCCAGTGAGCAGTTCTTC.

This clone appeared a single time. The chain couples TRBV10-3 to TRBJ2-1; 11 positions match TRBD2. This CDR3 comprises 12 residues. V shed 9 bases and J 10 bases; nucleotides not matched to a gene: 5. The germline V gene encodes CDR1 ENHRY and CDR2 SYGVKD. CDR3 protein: CAIGTSGPEQFF. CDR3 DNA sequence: TGTGCCATAGGGACTAGCGGACCAGAGCAGTTCTTC.

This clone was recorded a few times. The DNA for the CDR3 is TGTGCCAGCAGACCGACAGGGCGGAATCAGCCCCAGCATTTT. Protein: CASRPTGRNQPQHF. This chain connects TRBV28 to TRBJ1-5; 7 bases map to TRBD1. Germline assignment: CDR1 MDHEN and CDR2 SYDVKM. This CDR3 has 14 amino acids. After removal of 6 bases from V and 4 bases from J, the junction contained 6 bases not matched to a gene.

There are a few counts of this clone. The CDR3 DNA reads as TGTGCCAGCAGCTTAGGCGGGGGGTTTTACGAGCAGTACTTC. This encodes CASSLGGGFYEQYF. The chain has TRBV7-9 and TRBJ2-7; 8 nucleotides line up with TRBD2. This CDR3 has 14 amino acids. V lost 1 base and J lost 4; bases outside the gene matches: 3. Germline lookup yields CDR1 SEHNR and CDR2 FQNEAQ (reference sequence).

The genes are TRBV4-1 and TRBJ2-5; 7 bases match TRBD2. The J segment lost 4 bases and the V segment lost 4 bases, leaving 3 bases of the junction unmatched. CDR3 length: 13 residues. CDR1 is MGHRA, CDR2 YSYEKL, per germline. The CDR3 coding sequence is TGCGCCAGCAGCCGCGGGGGACTAGAGACCCAGTACTTC. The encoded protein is CASSRGGLETQYF.

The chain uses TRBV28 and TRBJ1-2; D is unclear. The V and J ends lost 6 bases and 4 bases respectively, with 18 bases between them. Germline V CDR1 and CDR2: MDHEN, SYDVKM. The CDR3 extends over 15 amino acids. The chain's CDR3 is CASSRVISLSYGYTF. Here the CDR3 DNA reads TGTGCCAGCAGCCGAGTTATTTCCCTTTCCTATGGCTACACCTTC.

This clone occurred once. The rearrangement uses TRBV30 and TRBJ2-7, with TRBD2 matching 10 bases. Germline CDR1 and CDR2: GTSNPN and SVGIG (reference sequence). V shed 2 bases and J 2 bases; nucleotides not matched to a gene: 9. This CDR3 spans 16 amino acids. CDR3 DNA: TGTGCCTGGAGTAACCTTTGGACTAGCGGAACCTACGAGCAGTACTTC. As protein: CAWSNLWTSGTYEQYF.

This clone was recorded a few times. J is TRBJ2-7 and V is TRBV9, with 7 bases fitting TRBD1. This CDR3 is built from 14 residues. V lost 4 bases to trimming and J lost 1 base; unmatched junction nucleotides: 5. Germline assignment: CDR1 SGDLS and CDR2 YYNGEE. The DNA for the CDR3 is TGTGCCAGCAGCCCACAGGGACAGTCCTACGAGCAGTACTTC. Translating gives CASSPQGQSYEQYF.

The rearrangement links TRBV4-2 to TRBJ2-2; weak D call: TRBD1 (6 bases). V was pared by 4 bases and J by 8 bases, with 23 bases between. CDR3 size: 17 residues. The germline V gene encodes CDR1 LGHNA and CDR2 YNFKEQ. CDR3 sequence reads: CASSPTYRDMERGELFF. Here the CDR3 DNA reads TGTGCCAGCAGCCCTACCTACCGGGACATGGAGAGGGGGGAGCTGTTTTTT.

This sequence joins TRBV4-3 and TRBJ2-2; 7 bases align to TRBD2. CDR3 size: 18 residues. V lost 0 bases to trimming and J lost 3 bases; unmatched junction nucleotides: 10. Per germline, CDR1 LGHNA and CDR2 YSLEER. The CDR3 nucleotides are TGCGCCAGCAGCCAAGAAGGTGTCCACGGGGGGTACACCGGGGAGCTGTTTTTT. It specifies CASSQEGVHGGYTGELFF.

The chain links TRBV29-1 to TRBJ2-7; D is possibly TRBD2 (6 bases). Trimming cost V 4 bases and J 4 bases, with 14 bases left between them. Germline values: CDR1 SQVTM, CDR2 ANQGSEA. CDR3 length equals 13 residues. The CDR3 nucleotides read TGCAGCGTTGGGGGGGTAACTGTGTACGAGCAGTACTTC. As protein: CSVGGVTVYEQYF.

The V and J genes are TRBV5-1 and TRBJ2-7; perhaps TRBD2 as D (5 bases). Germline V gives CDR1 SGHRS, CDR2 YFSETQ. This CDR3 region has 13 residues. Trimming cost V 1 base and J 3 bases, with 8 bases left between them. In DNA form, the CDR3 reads TGCGCCAGCAGCTTGATCCGGGACTACGAGCAGTACTTC. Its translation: CASSLIRDYEQYF.

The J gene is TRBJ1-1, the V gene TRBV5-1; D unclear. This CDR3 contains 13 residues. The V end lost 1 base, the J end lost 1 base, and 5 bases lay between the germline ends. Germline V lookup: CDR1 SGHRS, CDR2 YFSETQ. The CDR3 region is CASSLRGNTEAFF. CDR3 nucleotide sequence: TGCGCCAGCAGCTTGAGAGGGAACACTGAAGCTTTCTTT.

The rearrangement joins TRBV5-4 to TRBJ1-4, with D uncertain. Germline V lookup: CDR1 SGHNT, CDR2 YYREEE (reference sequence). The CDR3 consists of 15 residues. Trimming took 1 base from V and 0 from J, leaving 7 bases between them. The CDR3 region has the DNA TGTGCCAGCAGCTTGCGAGGAACAACTAATGAAAAACTGTTTTTT. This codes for CASSLRGTTNEKLFF.

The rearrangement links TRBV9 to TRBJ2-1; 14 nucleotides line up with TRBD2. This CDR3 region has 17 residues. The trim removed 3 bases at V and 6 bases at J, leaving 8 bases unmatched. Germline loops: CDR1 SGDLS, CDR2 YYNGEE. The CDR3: CASSAGTSGSLGNEQFF. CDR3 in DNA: TGTGCCAGCAGCGCTGGGACTAGCGGGAGTTTAGGCAATGAGCAGTTCTTC.

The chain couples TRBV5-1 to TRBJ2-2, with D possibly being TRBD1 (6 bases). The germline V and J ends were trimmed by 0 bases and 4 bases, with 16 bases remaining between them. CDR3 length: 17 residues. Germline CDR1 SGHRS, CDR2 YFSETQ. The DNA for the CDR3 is TGCGCCAGCAGCTTGGGGACAGCCCCCCGGTTCACCGGGGAGCTGTTTTTT. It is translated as CASSLGTAPRFTGELFF.

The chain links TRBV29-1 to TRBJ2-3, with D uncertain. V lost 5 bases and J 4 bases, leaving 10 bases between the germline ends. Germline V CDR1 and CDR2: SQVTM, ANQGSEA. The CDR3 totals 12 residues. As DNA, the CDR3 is TGCAGCGTTTACGCGAACCCAGATACGCAGTATTTT. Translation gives CSVYANPDTQYF.

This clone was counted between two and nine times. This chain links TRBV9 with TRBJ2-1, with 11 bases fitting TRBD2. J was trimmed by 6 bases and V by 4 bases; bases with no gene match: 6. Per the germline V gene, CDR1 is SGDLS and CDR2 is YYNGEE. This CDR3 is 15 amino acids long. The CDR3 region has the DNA TGTGCCAGCAGCTACACTAGCGGGAGCTTCAATGAGCAGTTCTTC. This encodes CASSYTSGSFNEQFF.

The CDR3 protein is CASSPGSGSTDTQYF. CDR3 DNA sequence: TGCGCCAGCAGCCCGGGTAGCGGTAGCACAGATACGCAGTATTTT. J is TRBJ2-3 and V is TRBV5-1; a possible D gene is TRBD2 (6 bases). Germline values: CDR1 SGHRS, CDR2 YFSETQ. V lost 4 bases to trimming and J lost 0 bases, with 12 bases between them. The CDR3 is 15 amino acids.

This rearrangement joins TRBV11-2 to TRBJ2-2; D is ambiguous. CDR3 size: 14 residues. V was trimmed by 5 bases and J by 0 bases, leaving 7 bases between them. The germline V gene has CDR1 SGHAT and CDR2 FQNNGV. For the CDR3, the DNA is TGTGCCAGCAGCAAACTACCGAACACCGGGGAGCTGTTTTTT. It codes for CASSKLPNTGELFF.

The CDR3 loop reads CASSSRGRMANTEAFF. The CDR3 DNA is TGTGCCAGCAGTTCGAGAGGCAGAATGGCGAACACTGAAGCTTTCTTT. The genes are TRBV6-5 and TRBJ1-1; unclear D gene. CDR3 length: 16 residues. Per germline, CDR1 MNHEY and CDR2 SVGAGI. Trimming stripped 4 bases from V and 1 base from J, with 16 bases between.